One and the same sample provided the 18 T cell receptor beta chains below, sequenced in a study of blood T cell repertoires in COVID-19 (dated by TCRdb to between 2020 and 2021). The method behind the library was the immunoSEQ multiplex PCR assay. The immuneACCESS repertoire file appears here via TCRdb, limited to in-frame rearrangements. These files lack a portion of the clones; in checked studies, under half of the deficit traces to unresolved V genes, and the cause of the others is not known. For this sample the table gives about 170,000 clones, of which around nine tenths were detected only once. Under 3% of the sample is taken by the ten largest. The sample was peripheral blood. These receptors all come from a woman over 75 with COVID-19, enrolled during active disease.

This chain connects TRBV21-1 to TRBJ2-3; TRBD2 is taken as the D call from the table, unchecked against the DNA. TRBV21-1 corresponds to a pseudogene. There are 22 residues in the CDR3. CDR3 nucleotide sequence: TGTGCCAGCAGCAATTCCTCCTCCGGCTTCCGGTCCCGGAGTGCTAGCACAGATACGCAGTATTTT. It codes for CASSNSSSGFRSRSASTDTQYF.

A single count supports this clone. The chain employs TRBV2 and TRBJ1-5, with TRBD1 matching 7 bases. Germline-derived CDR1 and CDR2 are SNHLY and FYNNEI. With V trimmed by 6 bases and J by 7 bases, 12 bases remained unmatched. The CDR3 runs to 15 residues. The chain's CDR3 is CASRPGQTLLQPQHF. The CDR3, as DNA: TGTGCCAGCAGACCGGGACAGACACTATTGCAGCCCCAGCATTTT.

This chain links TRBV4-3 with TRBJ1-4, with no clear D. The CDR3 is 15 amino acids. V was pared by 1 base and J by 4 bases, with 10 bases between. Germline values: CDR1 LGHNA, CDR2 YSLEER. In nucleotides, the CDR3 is TGCGCCAGCAGCCAAGCGCACAGCCTTAATGAAAAACTGTTTTTT. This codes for CASSQAHSLNEKLFF.

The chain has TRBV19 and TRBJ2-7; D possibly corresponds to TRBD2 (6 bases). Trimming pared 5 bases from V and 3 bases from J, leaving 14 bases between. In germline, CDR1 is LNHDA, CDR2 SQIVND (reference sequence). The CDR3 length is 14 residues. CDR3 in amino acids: CASSPGGLIYEQYF. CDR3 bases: TGTGCCAGTAGTCCCGGAGGGTTAATCTACGAGCAGTACTTC.

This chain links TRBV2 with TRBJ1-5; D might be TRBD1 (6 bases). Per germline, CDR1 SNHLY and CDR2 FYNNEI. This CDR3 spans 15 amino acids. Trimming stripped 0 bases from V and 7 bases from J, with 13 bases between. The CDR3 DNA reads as TGTGCCAGCAGTGAAGCGCTTCAGGGGCGACAGCCCCAGCATTTT. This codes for CASSEALQGRQPQHF.

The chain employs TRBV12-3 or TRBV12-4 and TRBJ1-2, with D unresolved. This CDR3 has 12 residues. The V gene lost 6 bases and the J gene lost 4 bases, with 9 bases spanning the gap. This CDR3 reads CASRGASYGYTF. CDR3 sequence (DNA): TGTGCCAGCAGGGGAGCCAGCTATGGCTACACCTTC.

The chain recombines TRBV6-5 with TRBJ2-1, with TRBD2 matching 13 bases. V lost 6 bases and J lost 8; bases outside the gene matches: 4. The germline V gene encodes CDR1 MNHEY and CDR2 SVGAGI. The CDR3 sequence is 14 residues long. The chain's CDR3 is CASRRLAGGHEQFF. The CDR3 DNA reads TGTGCCAGCAGACGACTAGCGGGAGGCCATGAGCAGTTCTTC.

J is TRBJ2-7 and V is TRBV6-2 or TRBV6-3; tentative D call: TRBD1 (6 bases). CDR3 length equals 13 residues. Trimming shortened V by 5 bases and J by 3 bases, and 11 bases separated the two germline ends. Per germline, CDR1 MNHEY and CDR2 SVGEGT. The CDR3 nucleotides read TGTGCCAGCAGTATCTCGACAGGCTACGAGCAGTACTTC. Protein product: CASSISTGYEQYF.

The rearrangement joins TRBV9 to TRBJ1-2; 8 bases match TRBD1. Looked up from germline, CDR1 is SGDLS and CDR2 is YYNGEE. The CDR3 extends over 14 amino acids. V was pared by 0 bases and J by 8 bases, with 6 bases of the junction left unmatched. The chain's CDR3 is CASSVVGRGQGYTF. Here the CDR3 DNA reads TGTGCCAGCAGCGTAGTGGGCAGGGGGCAAGGCTACACCTTC.

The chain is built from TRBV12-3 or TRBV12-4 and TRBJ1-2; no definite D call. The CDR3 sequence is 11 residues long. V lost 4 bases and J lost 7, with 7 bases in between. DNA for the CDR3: TGTGCCAGCAGTTCGGCAGGTGGCTACACCTTC. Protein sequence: CASSSAGGYTF.

As DNA, the CDR3 is TGTGCCACCAGCAAAGGGGGTTATAGCACAGATACGCAGTATTTT. The encoded protein is CATSKGGYSTDTQYF. The gene calls are TRBV15 and TRBJ2-3; TRBD1 might be the D (6 bases). V lost 4 bases and J lost 0, with 11 bases in between. CDR1 and CDR2 from the germline V gene are LNHNV and YYDKDF (reference sequence). CDR3 length: 15 amino acids.

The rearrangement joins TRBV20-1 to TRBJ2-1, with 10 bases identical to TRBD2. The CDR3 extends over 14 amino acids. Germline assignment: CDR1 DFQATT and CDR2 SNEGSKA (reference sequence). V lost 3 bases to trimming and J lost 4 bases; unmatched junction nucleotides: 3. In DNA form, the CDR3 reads TGCAGTGCTAGTGCACTAGCGGGATACAATGAGCAGTTCTTC. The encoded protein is CSASALAGYNEQFF.

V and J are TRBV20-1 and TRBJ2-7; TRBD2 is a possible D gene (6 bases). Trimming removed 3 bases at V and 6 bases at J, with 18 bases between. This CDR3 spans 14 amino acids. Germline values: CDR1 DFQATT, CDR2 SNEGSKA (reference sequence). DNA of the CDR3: TGCAGTGCTAGTATCTCTACGGGAGCAGCCGAGCAGTACTTC. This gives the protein CSASISTGAAEQYF.

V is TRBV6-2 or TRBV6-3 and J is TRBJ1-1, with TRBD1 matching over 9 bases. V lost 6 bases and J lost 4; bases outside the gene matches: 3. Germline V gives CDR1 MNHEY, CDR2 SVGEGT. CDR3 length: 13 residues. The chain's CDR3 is CASSRDRATEAFF. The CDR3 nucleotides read TGTGCCAGCAGCCGGGACAGGGCCACTGAAGCTTTCTTT.

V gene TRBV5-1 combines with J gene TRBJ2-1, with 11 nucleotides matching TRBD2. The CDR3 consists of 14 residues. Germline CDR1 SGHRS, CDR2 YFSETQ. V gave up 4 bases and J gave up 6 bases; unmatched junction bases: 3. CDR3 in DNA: TGCGCCAGCAGCACTAGCGGGAGTCCCAATGAGCAGTTCTTC. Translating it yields CASSTSGSPNEQFF.

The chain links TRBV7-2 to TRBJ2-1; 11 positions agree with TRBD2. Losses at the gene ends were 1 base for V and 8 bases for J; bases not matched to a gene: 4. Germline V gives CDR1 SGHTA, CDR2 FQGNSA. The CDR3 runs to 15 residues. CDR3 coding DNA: TGTGCCAGCAGCTTAGGAACTAGCGGGAGCTATGAGCAGTTCTTC. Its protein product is CASSLGTSGSYEQFF.

CDR3 nucleotide sequence: TGTGCCAGCAGCCCGACTCGCACAGATACGCAGTATTTT. Translating it yields CASSPTRTDTQYF. J is TRBJ2-3 and V is TRBV5-5; no clear D. Germline V gene data show CDR1 as SGHKS and CDR2 as YYEKEE (reference sequence). This CDR3 has 13 amino acids. The V and J ends lost 4 bases and 1 base respectively, with 7 bases between them. The whole variable domain, remainder taken from reference TRBV5-5 and TRBJ2-3, is DAGVTQSPTHLIKTRGQQVTLRCSPISGHKSVSWYQQVLGQGPQFIFQYYEKEERGRGNFPDRFSARQFPNYSSELNVNALLLGDSALYLCASSPTRTDTQYFGPGTRLTVL.

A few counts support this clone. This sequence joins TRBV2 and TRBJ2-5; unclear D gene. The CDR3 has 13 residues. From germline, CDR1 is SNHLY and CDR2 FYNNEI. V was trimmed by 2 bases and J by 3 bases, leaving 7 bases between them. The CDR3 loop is CASSESVKETQYF. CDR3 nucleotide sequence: TGTGCCAGCAGTGAATCAGTTAAAGAGACCCAGTACTTC.